The rows below give T cell receptor beta chains drawn from one sample of a study of T cell changes during pregnancy in multiple sclerosis. Sequencing used immunoSEQ multiplex PCR; TCRdb keeps in-frame clones, though not all of them. The sample lists roughly 23,000 clones, around nine tenths occurring once. The sequences come from CD4+ T cells from peripheral blood mononuclear cells, collected in the first trimester of pregnancy. These receptors all stem from a female donor in good health, enrolled as a control in a pregnancy study. Each CDR3 is given with its conserved first and last residue. Fields, in order: J gene, clone size, D gene, V gene, CDR3 protein, CDR3 DNA. D genes are given only for firm matches. Only part of the rows carry a size: once, few, many, or a class if the clone is expanded.

>TRBJ1-5|NA|NA|TRBV18
CASSPSGRNSNQPQHF
TGTGCCAGCTCACCAAGTGGGAGAAATAGCAATCAGCCCCAGCATTTT
>TRBJ2-7|NA|NA|TRBV6-1
CASSVGGTRYEQYF
TGTGCCAGCAGTGTAGGTGGGACTCGTTACGAGCAGTACTTC
>TRBJ2-5|NA|TRBD2|TRBV18
CASSLDPGGETQYF
TGTGCCAGCTCACTTGACCCGGGAGGAGAGACCCAGTACTTC
>TRBJ1-2|once|NA|TRBV9
CASSPRPQGIETNYGYTF
TGTGCCAGCAGCCCGCGACCTCAGGGGATCGAGACTAACTATGGCTACACCTTC
>TRBJ1-3|NA|NA|TRBV4-1
CASSQEGRGDTIYF
TGCGCCAGCAGCCAAGAGGGTAGGGGTGACACCATATATTTT
>TRBJ2-3|NA|NA|TRBV7-2
CASSLVRLVGMDTQYF
TGTGCCAGCAGCTTAGTCCGGCTAGTAGGCATGGATACGCAGTATTTT
>TRBJ1-2|NA|TRBD1|TRBV29-1
CSVDSGTGGASYGYTF
TGCAGCGTTGACTCCGGGACAGGGGGCGCTTCCTATGGCTACACCTTC
>TRBJ2-3|few|TRBD1|TRBV15
CATSIPTGMGTDTQYF
TGTGCCACCAGCATACCGACAGGGATGGGTACAGATACGCAGTATTTT
>TRBJ2-2|once|TRBD2|TRBV4-2
CASSQPTSGGEGGELFF
TGTGCCAGCAGCCAACCGACTAGCGGGGGGGAGGGCGGGGAGCTGTTTTTT
>TRBJ1-4|NA|TRBD1|TRBV6-5
CASRLQGANEKLFF
TGTGCCAGCAGACTCCAGGGGGCCAATGAAAAACTGTTTTTT
>TRBJ2-1|NA|TRBD2|TRBV2
CASRPYSSGSYNEQFF
TGTGCCAGCAGACCTTACTCTAGCGGCTCCTACAATGAGCAGTTCTTC
>TRBJ1-1|NA|NA|TRBV18
CASSQEDGEAFF
TGTGCCAGCTCACAGGAGGATGGTGAAGCTTTCTTT
>TRBJ2-5|NA|TRBD1|TRBV7-9
CASHPRDSQETQYF
TGTGCCAGCCATCCCAGGGACAGCCAAGAGACCCAGTACTTC
>TRBJ2-3|NA|NA|TRBV15
CATSRSGPTDTQYF
TGTGCCACCAGCAGAAGCGGGCCCACAGATACGCAGTATTTT
>TRBJ2-5|once|TRBD1|TRBV19
CASSTSGGWGETQYF
TGTGCCAGTAGTACCTCAGGGGGCTGGGGGGAGACCCAGTACTTC
>TRBJ1-1|NA|NA|TRBV6-1
CASSELRRGAFF
TGTGCCAGCAGTGAACTCCGCAGGGGAGCTTTCTTT
>TRBJ2-1|NA|TRBD2|TRBV2
CASSDGLAVYNEQFF
TGTGCCAGCAGTGACGGACTAGCGGTCTACAATGAGCAGTTCTTC
>TRBJ2-3|NA|TRBD2|TRBV6-1
CASTASGSWDTQYF
TGTGCCAGCACCGCTAGCGGGAGTTGGGATACGCAGTATTTT
>TRBJ1-3|NA|NA|TRBV15
CATSRIAANPGNTIYF
TGTGCCACCAGCAGAATCGCCGCGAACCCTGGAAACACCATATATTTT
>TRBJ2-7|NA|TRBD2|TRBV30
CAWVTSGSYEQYF
TGTGCCTGGGTGACTAGCGGGAGCTACGAGCAGTACTTC
>TRBJ1-4|few|TRBD1|TRBV4-2
CASTGAQEKLFF
TGTGCCAGTACAGGGGCCCAGGAAAAACTGTTTTTT
>TRBJ2-1|NA|NA|TRBV6-1
CASSDWGEPYNEQFF
TGTGCCAGCAGTGATTGGGGGGAGCCCTACAATGAGCAGTTCTTC
>TRBJ2-1|NA|TRBD2|TRBV19
CASSISSGGFYEQFF
TGTGCCAGTAGTATCTCTAGCGGGGGATTCTATGAGCAGTTCTTC
>TRBJ2-1|NA|NA|TRBV7-3
CASSLNGEQFF
TGTGCCAGCAGCTTAAACGGTGAGCAGTTCTTC
>TRBJ2-5|NA|NA|TRBV5-6
CASSRRTNQETQYF
TGTGCCAGCAGCAGACGGACTAACCAAGAGACCCAGTACTTC
>TRBJ2-3|once|NA|TRBV2
CASSRGGAVKDTQYF
TGTGCCAGCAGCCGAGGGGGAGCGGTGAAAGATACGCAGTATTTT